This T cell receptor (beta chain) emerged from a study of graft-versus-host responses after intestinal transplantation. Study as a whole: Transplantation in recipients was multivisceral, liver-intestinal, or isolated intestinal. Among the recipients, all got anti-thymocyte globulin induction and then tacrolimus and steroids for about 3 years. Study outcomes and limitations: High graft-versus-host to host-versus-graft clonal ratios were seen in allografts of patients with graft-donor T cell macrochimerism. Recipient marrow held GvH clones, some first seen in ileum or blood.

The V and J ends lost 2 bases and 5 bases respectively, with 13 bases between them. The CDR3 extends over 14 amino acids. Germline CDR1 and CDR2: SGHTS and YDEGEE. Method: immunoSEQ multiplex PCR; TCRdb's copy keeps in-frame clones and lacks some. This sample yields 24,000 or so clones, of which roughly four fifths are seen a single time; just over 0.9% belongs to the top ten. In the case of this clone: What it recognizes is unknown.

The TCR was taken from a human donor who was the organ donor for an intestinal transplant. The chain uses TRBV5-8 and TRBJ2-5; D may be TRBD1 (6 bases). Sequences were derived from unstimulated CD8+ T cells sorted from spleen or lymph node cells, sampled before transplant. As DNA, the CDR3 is TGTGCCAGCAGCTTCCAGGGGACGGGGGAGACCCAGTACTTC. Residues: CASSFQGTGETQYF. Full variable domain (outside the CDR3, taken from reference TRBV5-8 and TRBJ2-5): EAGVTQSPTHLIKTRGQQATLRCSPISGHTSVYWYQQALGLGLQFLLWYDEGEERNRGNFPPRFSGRQFPNYSSELNVNALELEDSALYLCASSFQGTGETQYFGPGTRLLVL.